This T cell receptor (beta chain) was identified in a study of CD8 T cells in ankylosing spondylitis. Study-wide results and limits: Ankylosing spondylitis blood appeared to carry a characteristic TCR beta motif of 7 or 8 highly homologous variants.

The table lists this clonotype with many counts. No antigen is known for it. TCRdb processed the 5' RACE reads anew with MiXCR; each CDR3 protein has one entry. The sample lists hundreds of thousands of distinct CDR3 sequences, roughly 17% occurring once. Trimming shortened V by 0 bases and J by 6 bases, and 7 bases separated the two germline ends. The CDR3 has 12 residues. Germline V gene sequence: CDR1 SQVTM, CDR2 ANQGSEA. Sample: blood, either unsorted or a sorted T cell fraction (not recorded which). The chain joins TRBV29-1 to TRBJ2-3; D gene uncertain. The sequence came from a male donor with ankylosing spondylitis. The chain's CDR3 is CSVEEETDTQYF. The CDR3 nucleotides read TGCAGCGTTGAAGAAGAGACGGATACGCAGTATTTT.